The T cell receptor beta chain under discussion was sequenced for a study of CD8 T cells in Susac syndrome. From germline, CDR1 is LGHDT and CDR2 YNNKEL (reference sequence). This CDR3 is built from 14 residues. The germline V and J ends were trimmed by 5 bases and 4 bases, with 14 bases remaining between them. RNA in amounts of roughly 0.45 to 1 ug was reverse transcribed with random hexamers. From the immunoSEQ multiplex PCR reads, TCRdb called clonotypes with MiXCR, one entry per CDR3 protein. The table has about 210,000 distinct CDR3 sequences, 95% seen once. The source is a human donor with multiple sclerosis. The sequenced sample was CD4+ T cells from PBMCs. The chain recombines TRBV3-1 with TRBJ2-5; perhaps TRBD2 as D (5 bases). The CDR3 spells CASSTTGVGETQYF. The CDR3 nucleotides are TGTGCCAGCAGCACCACCGGGGTGGGAGAGACCCAGTACTTC.